Described below is a single T cell receptor beta chain sequence and its context. Running of the v3.0 immunoSEQ assay took place at survey level. Clones were read by immunoSEQ multiplex PCR, and TCRdb kept only the in-frame ones, dropping some. Among 15,000 to 20,000 clones listed, approximately 90% were seen once. V was pared by 6 bases and J by 4 bases, with 12 bases between. Germline V gene lookup returns CDR1 GTSNPN and CDR2 SVGIG (reference sequence). The CDR3 sequence is 12 residues long. The data were obtained in a study of long-term antiretroviral therapy in people with HIV. The TCR was taken from a man between 50 and 59 years old with HIV. The chain couples TRBV30 to TRBJ1-1; D is unresolved. Sequencing was performed on unsorted PBMCs, taken 6.9 years after starting antiretroviral therapy. Written as DNA, the CDR3 is TGTGCCTGCCCCCGAGGGAGCACTGAAGCTTTCTTT. It is translated as CACPRGSTEAFF.